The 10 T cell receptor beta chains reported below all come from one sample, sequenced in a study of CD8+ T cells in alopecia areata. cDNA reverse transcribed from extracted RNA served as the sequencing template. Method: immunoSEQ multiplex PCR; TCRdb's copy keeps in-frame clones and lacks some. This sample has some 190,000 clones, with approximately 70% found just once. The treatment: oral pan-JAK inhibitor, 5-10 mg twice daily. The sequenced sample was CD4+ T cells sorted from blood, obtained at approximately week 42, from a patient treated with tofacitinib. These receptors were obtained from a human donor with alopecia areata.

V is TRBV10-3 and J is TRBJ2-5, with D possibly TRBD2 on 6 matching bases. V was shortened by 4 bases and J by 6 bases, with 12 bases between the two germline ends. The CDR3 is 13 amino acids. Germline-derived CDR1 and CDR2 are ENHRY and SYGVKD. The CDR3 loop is CAISAPAGQTQYF. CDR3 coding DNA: TGTGCCATCAGTGCCCCAGCGGGTCAGACCCAGTACTTC.

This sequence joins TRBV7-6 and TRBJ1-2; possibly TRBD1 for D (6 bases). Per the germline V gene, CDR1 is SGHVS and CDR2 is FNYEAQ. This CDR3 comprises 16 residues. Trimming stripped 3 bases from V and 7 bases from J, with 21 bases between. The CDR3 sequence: CASSFAGAGAAGGYTF. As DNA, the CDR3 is TGTGCCAGCAGCTTCGCCGGGGCAGGGGCTGCGGGTGGCTACACCTTC. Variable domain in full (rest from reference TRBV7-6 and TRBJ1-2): GAGVSQSPRYKVTKRGQDVALRCDPISGHVSLYWYRQALGQGPEFLTYFNYEAQQDKSGLPNDRFSAERPEGSISTLTIQRTEQRDSAMYRCASSFAGAGAAGGYTFGSGTRLTVV.

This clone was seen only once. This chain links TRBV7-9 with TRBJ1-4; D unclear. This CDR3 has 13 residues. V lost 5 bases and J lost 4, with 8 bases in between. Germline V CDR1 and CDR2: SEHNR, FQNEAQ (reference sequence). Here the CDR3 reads CASSPRINEKLFF. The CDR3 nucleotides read TGTGCCAGCAGCCCCCGGATTAATGAAAAACTGTTTTTT.

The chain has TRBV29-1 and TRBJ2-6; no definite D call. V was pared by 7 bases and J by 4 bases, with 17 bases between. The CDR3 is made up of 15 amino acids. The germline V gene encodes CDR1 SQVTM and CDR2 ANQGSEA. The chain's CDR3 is CSAADGVLGANVLTF. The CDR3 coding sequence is TGCAGCGCCGCGGACGGAGTTCTAGGGGCCAACGTCCTGACTTTC.

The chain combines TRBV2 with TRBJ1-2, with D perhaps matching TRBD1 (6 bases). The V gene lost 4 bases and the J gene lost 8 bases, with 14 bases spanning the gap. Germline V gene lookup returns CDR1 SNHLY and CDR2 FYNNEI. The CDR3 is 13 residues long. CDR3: CASSVDRPGGYTF. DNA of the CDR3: TGTGCCAGCAGTGTCGACAGGCCGGGGGGCTACACCTTC.

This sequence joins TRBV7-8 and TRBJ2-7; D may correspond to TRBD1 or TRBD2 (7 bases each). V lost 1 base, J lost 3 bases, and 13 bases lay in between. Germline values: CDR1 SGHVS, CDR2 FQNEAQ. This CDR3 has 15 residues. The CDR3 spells CASSLEAGQNYEQYF. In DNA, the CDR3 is TGTGCCAGCAGCTTAGAAGCGGGACAGAACTACGAGCAGTACTTC.

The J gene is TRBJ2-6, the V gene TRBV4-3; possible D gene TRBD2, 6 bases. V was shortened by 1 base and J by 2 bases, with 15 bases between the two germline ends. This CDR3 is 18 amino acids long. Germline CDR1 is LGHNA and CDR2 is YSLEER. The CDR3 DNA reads TGCGCCAGCAGCCAAGGCGGTCGGGGGAATGCTGGGGCCAACGTCCTGACTTTC. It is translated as CASSQGGRGNAGANVLTF.

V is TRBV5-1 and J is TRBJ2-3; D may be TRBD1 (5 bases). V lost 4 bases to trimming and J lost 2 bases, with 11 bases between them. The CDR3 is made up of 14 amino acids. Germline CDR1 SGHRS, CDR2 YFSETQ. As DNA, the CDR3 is TGCGCCAGCAGCATAGACAGTCTCACAGATACGCAGTATTTT. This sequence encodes CASSIDSLTDTQYF. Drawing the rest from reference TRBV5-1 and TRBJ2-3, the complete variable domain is KAGVTQTPRYLIKTRGQQVTLSCSPISGHRSVSWYQQTPGQGLQFLFEYFSETQRNKGNFPGRFSGRQFSNSRSEMNVSTLELGDSALYLCASSIDSLTDTQYFGPGTRLTVL.

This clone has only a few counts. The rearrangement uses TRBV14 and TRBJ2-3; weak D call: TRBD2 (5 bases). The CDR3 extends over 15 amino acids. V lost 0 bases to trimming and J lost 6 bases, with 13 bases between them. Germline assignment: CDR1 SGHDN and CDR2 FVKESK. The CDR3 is CASSQDEGRWDTQYF. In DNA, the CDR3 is TGTGCCAGCAGCCAAGATGAGGGTCGTTGGGATACGCAGTATTTT.

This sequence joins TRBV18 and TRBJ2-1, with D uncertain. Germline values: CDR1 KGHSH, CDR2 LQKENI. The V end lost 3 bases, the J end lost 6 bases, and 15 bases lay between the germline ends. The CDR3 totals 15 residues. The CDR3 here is CASSPSATNLNEQFF. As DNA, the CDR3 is TGTGCCAGCTCACCTTCGGCTACCAACCTCAATGAGCAGTTCTTC. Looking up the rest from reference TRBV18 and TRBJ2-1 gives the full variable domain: NAGVMQNPRHLVRRRGQEARLRCSPMKGHSHVYWYRQLPEEGLKFMVYLQKENIIDESGMPKERFSAEFPKEGPSILRIQQVVRGDSAAYFCASSPSATNLNEQFFGPGTRLTVL.